Below, one TCR beta chain is given with its context. A few counts support this clone. Its antigen target is currently unknown. The record has no base qualities; no much larger clone is one base away. Other nucleotide sequences in the sample specify the same CDR3. Library construction relied on the immunoSEQ multiplex PCR assay. A mixture of 60 forward primers for TCR Vbeta segments and 13 reverse primers for TCR Jbeta segments was used in the multiplex PCR. A multiplex PCR assay on genomic DNA amplified the CDR3 region of rearranged TCR beta genes. Amplified TCR beta libraries were sequenced as 87-base-pair reads on the Illumina HiSeq System. Regarding the original processing steps: A later analysis tallied 75 million to 85 million unique TCR beta chains across the 666 repertoires, and around 9.9 million of those chains were shared by two or more donors. To remove PCR and sequencing errors, raw reads were error-corrected and collapsed into unique sequences using a nearest-neighbor algorithm that merged closely related sequences. V, D and J gene segments were assigned by aligning CDR3 sequences to IMGT reference sequences. For a sequence to be retained, a match of at least six nucleotides was required to both a V gene segment and a J gene segment. A rearrangement was called productive if the CDR3 had no stop codons and remained in frame with V and J, and every other rearrangement was called non-productive. Following IMGT convention, CDR3 was defined as the stretch from the second conserved V-encoded cysteine up to the conserved J-encoded phenylalanine. Sequences without an unambiguous match to a single V gene segment were excluded from the earlier analysis of over 500 of the donors. An earlier analysis of almost 600 of the donors classified V segments as functional when productive rearrangements were above 56.7% and as segregating when the standard deviation between donors was above 5%. A statistical classification framework was developed to diagnose cytomegalovirus status using the catalog of TCR beta chain sequences. In a later analysis, TCR nucleotide sequences were compared against IMGT/GENE-DB human TR gene sequences so that V and J genes could be assigned. Using the TCRdist pipeline, a later analysis assigned CDR3 sequences along with most-parsimonious VDJ recombination scenarios. A later analysis defined each TCR beta chain by its CDR3 amino acid sequence plus V-gene family, and excluded reads lacking a unique V-gene family. To address suspected cross-contamination and a sequencing artifact, a later analysis removed around 590 highly shared, low-generation-probability nucleotide sequences. A later analysis calculated a clonal expansion index for each public chain from normalized within-repertoire ranks of inferred template counts. In a later analysis, generation probabilities were computed with a VDJ recombination model fitted to out-of-frame rearrangements, and the resulting probabilities were checked against IGoR. In a later analysis, hypergeometric tests were used to score TCR-TCR, TCR-HLA and TCR-CMV co-occurrence, with a repertoire-size bias correction applied to TCR pairs. A later analysis estimated false discovery rates by permuting HLA or CMV assignments 20 times. A later analysis grouped co-occurring TCRs with DBSCAN, adding TCRdist sequence similarity when clustering within HLA-allele-positive subsets. Co-occurrence clustering excluded repertoires with fewer than 30,000 or more than 120,000 public chains, plus five with anomalous nucleotide sharing. Here the immuneACCESS table is served through TCRdb, limited to in-frame sequences with V and J called. Missing clones are a known gap in these copies; in checked studies unresolved V genes cover under half, and the rest lacks a known reason. That table is the source of V, J and clone size, and D and trimming were worked out from the DNA. The sample data list some 150,000 clones, and 60% to 70% of these were observed just once. About 7.1% of the sample comes from the top ten.

In total, over 600 healthy bone marrow donors made up the cohort. All cohort members were sampled while nominally healthy, although unrecorded immune exposures were likely present. The donor was CMV seropositive and belonged to the group of more than 250 seropositive cohort members. Each donor provided a peripheral blood sample, and peripheral blood mononuclear cells were used for TCR beta sequencing. The Qiagen DNeasy Blood Extraction Kit was used to extract genomic DNA from the blood cell samples. The germline V gene (reference sequence) specifies LNHDA as CDR1 and SQIVND as CDR2. At the junction V is shortened by 6 bases and J by 3 bases, with 6 bases in between. Reading from cysteine to phenylalanine, the CDR3 counts 12 amino acids. Only the CDR3 DNA is retained, 36 bases long and in frame from the first base. This record belongs to a study of cytomegalovirus exposure and HLA in healthy donors (dated by TCRdb to the late 2010s). Study-wide context: An earlier analysis of approximately 640 of the donors reported 250 to 300 Gb of sequence data and some 120 million unique TCR beta sequences from some 180 million T cells. The study aimed to test whether cataloging public T cell receptors could reveal signatures of past pathogen exposure. The later analysis used no new phenotypic data to find candidate immune exposures, relying instead on TCR beta sequences and their occurrence across donors. A later analysis re-examined previously published TCR beta repertoires from several hundred donors and added high-resolution HLA genotyping to investigate patterns of TCR occurrence. Of the approximately 400 genotyped donors, 81% were placed in the genetic ancestry cluster associated with self-reported Caucasian donors. An earlier analysis of about 620 of the donors applied high-throughput TCR beta sequencing to assess whether each TCR beta V gene segment acted as functional or pseudogenic. About 280 gigabases of sequencing data and around 80 million unique TCR sequences made up an early release that covered under 750 HLA-typed donors. Donor age, sex, ethnicity and CMV serostatus were collected together with the repertoire data. To predict cytomegalovirus infection status, the study combined high-throughput TCR immunosequencing, statistical association of individual TCRs with disease status, and machine learning. Typing coverage differed by locus: A, B, C, DRB1 and DQB1 were typed in roughly 620-630 donors, DQA1 in roughly 510, DPA1 in approximately 610, and DPB1 in 472. A separate validation cohort of roughly 130 different subjects was used in addition to the roughly 700-subject first cohort. The study profiled the T cell repertoires of 500 to 800 subjects by immunosequencing and related them to cytomegalovirus serostatus. A later genetic analysis took genome-wide SNP genotypes for about 55% of the 666 donors and used that subset as a discovery cohort. Across 300 to 400 genotyped donors of the cohort, an average of about 240,000 unique TCR beta nucleotide sequences per donor were sequenced, and 15% to 20% of those sequences were non-productive. Class I and class II HLA loci were covered by the typing at four-digit resolution. A handful of DR-DQ haplotypes were handled as single units for association and clustering because linkage in the cohort was strong. Every repertoire in the discovery cohort had been generated on one and the same sequencing platform. Results the study describes overall, beyond this receptor: A further reported finding was that TCR beta sequences accurately predicted the HLA-A and HLA-B alleles for most subjects in the first cohort. Because some donors lacked HLA typing at each locus, the association tests relied only on the typed subset. Seventeen rarely observed V segments, including chromosome 9 orphons, were excluded from the earlier analysis of several hundred of the donors because counts were too low. This cohort had only TCR beta chains sequenced, and the lack of alpha or paired-chain data limited which features could be detected. The study gave a list of under 200 TCR beta chains associated with cytomegalovirus. Correlated functional status among segregating V segments might be attributable to linkage disequilibrium, but an unknown experimental factor could not be ruled out. In a later analysis, TCR association rates were found to vary across HLA loci, with the most associated TCRs seen for DRB1 alleles and the fewest for HLA-C alleles. An association between a missense DCLRE1C variant and V-gene and J-gene trimming of TCR beta chains was found in a later genetic analysis and replicated in an independent cohort. In a later analysis, most CMV-associated TCR beta chains were found to appear HLA-restricted, with HLA associations seemingly driven largely by CMV exposure. A cluster of highly shared sequence variants was judged likely to be a technical artifact of the sequencing pipeline. In an earlier analysis of more than 500 of the donors, most TCR beta V segments appeared in productive rearrangements about 87% or about 30% of the time, broadly matching IMGT annotations. A later analysis found that HLA-associated TCR beta chains were more clonally expanded and had lower generation probabilities than equally common non-associated chains. In a later genetic analysis, fewer N-insertions in productive TCRs were reported among donors in an Asian-associated ancestry cluster than the roughly 700-donor mean. Most TCR sequences were seen in very few donors, while some public TCRs were found in many individuals. The classifier was reported to diagnose cytomegalovirus status with high specificity and sensitivity in both the original and validation cohorts. Sequencing depth was assumed to be roughly uniform across donors in the presence/absence analyses, though that assumption may not hold. In a later analysis, several top co-occurrence clusters were reported to appear linked to parvovirus B19, influenza, CMV and Epstein-Barr virus. The only immune exposure information available for the cohort was CMV serostatus. When HLA alleles, especially DR and DQ, strongly co-occurred, TCR associations were difficult to assign to individual alleles. In vitro tests confirmed that three of the cytomegalovirus-associated TCR beta chains recognize cytomegalovirus antigens. The authors suggested that the approach could potentially be extended to other disease states and immunological phenotypes. In a later analysis, 16,951 TCR beta sequences were associated with specific HLA alleles at a false discovery rate of 0.05. The 87-base-pair reads could not distinguish some IMGT-functional V segments, including TRBV6-2 and TRBV6-3, so those segments were excluded.

The sequence was obtained from a woman aged 60 to 75 in good health and CMV-seropositive. Sequenced sample: PBMCs. Recombination joined TRBV19 with TRBJ1-5; the D gene lacks a confident call. The sequenced DNA: TGTGCCAGTAGCCTCCTCAATCAGCCCCAGCATTTT. It translates to CASSLLNQPQHF. With all but the CDR3 taken from the reference TRBV19 and TRBJ1-5 genes, the full variable domain is: DGGITQSPKYLFRKEGQNVTLSCEQNLNHDAMYWYRQDPGQGLRLIYYSQIVNDFQKGDIAEGYSVSREKKESFPLTVTSAQKNPTAFYLCASSLLNQPQHFGDGTRLSIL.